Below, 5 T cell receptor beta chains from the same sample are listed, as sequenced in a study of T cells in tumors after PD-1 blockade. Generated by immunoSEQ multiplex PCR, the TCRdb table keeps only in-frame clones and is missing some. Of roughly 50,000 clones listed, about four fifths were seen once; the top ten hold roughly 17%. The sample here was PBMCs, taken before anti-PD-1 treatment. The receptors were sampled from a human donor with basal cell carcinoma.

V gene TRBV6-4 combines with J gene TRBJ2-2; D might be TRBD1 (6 bases). The germline V gene encodes CDR1 MRHNA and CDR2 SNTAGT. CDR3 length: 14 amino acids. V was clipped by 4 bases and J by 6 bases, with 12 bases between them. CDR3 loop: CASSVTGAAGELFF. The CDR3 DNA reads as TGTGCCAGCAGTGTGACAGGAGCTGCCGGGGAGCTGTTTTTT.

This chain joins TRBV19 and TRBJ1-5, with D hard to call. This CDR3 is 13 amino acids long. Germline V lookup: CDR1 LNHDA, CDR2 SQIVND (reference sequence). V was shortened by 8 bases and J by 0 bases, with 8 bases between the two germline ends. CDR3 sequence reads: CASAVFSNQPQHF. DNA for the CDR3: TGTGCCAGTGCGGTTTTTAGCAATCAGCCCCAGCATTTT.

This chain connects TRBV10-3 to TRBJ1-6; 9 bases are shared with TRBD1. V was pared by 3 bases and J by 7 bases, with 7 bases of the junction left unmatched. The CDR3 has 16 residues. CDR1 ENHRY and CDR2 SYGVKD come from the germline V gene. This CDR3 is CAISDLGTGPNSPLHF. In DNA, the CDR3 is TGTGCCATCAGTGACCTTGGGACAGGGCCAAATTCACCCCTCCACTTT.

This chain uses TRBV25-1 with TRBJ1-5; TRBD1 agrees at 8 bases. This CDR3 comprises 15 residues. Per germline, CDR1 MGHDK and CDR2 SYGVNS. The ends lost 8 bases at V and 2 bases at J; junction bases unmatched: 8. DNA for the CDR3: TGTGCCAGCGCTCAGACAGGGGAGGGCAATCAGCCCCAGCATTTT. Its translation is CASAQTGEGNQPQHF. The full variable domain, its missing parts supplied by reference TRBV25-1 and TRBJ1-5, is EADIYQTPRYLVIGTGKKITLECSQTMGHDKMYWYQQDPGMELHLIHYSYGVNSTEKGDLSSESTVSRIRTEHFPLTLESARPSHTSQYLCASAQTGEGNQPQHFGDGTRLSIL.

The CDR3 loop reads CASGPDNEQFF. The CDR3 bases are TGTGCCAGCGGACCCGACAATGAGCAGTTCTTC. The chain has TRBV2 and TRBJ2-1; D is unclear. The CDR3 extends over 11 amino acids. Trimming stripped 8 bases from V and 5 bases from J, with 7 bases between. Per the germline V gene, CDR1 is SNHLY and CDR2 is FYNNEI.